This T cell receptor beta chain was observed in a study of beta chain features in type 1 diabetes. This CDR3 is 14 amino acids long. J gave up 5 bases and V 7 bases, and 11 bases lay outside the gene matches. CDR1 and CDR2 (germline): SQVTM, ANQGSEA. Markers CD45RO/CCR7/CD25/CD127/CD95/CD27 served to sort CD4+ naive, central memory, regulatory and stem cell-like memory cells. Since all of the isolated RNA was reverse transcribed, expressed TCRB transcripts were what got sequenced. Profiled with immunoSEQ multiplex PCR; TCRdb holds only in-frame clones, not every one. The sample lists 40,000 to 65,000 clones, about 60% occurring once. Whole-study findings and limits: TCRB CDR3 length was moderately but significantly reduced in all four CD4+ subsets of Type 1 diabetes patients. At VDJ recombination sites, type 1 diabetes patients had fewer insertions and more deleted nucleotides.

As to this clone: Its specificity is unknown.

The rearrangement joins TRBV29-1 to TRBJ2-7; TRBD2 matches 10 bases. Sequencing was carried out using stem cell memory CD4+ T cells from blood. The clonotype comes from a woman in her 30s with type 1 diabetes. The DNA of the CDR3 is TGCAGCGCCGTACGTCTAGCGGGAGTTGACGAGCAGTACTTC. The encoded protein is CSAVRLAGVDEQYF.